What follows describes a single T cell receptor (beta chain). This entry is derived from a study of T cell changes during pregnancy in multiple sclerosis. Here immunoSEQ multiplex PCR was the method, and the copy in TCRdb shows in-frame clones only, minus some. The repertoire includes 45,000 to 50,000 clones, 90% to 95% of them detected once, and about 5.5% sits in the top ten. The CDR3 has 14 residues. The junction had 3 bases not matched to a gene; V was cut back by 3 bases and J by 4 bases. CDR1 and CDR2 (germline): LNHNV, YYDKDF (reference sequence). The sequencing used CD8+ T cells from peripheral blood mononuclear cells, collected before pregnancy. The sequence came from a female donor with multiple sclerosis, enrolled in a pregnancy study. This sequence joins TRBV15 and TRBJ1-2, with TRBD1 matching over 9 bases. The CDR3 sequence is CATSSTGGSYGYTF. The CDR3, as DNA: TGTGCCACCAGCAGTACAGGGGGCAGCTATGGCTACACCTTC.